These 22 T cell receptor beta chains came from one sample sequenced in a study of regulatory T cells in long-lasting Graves disease. Time point denoted: newly diagnosed GD, antithyroid drugs for less than 3 months. Researchers made the TCR library from RNA that was extracted from PBMCs. With iRepertoire HTBI primers and Arm-PCR of CDR3 regions, TCR beta libraries were built. MiXCR was run by TCRdb on the multiplex PCR reads, yielding one entry per CDR3 protein. The table records a few hundred thousand distinct CDR3 sequences, roughly 19% of them present only once. The sample was also reused in another study, on T cells in Graves' hyperthyroidism and ophthalmopathy.

This specimen consisted of peripheral blood mononuclear cells (PBMCs), obtained at new diagnosis, from a patient treated with antithyroid drugs. The receptor source for this set is a woman in her thirties with Graves disease.

This clonotype was seen many times. This chain links TRBV12-5 with TRBJ1-1, with a possible D match to TRBD1 (6 bases). The CDR3 sequence is 15 residues long. CDR1 and CDR2 from the germline V gene are LGHNT and FRNRAP. V lost 4 bases, J lost 0 bases, and 12 bases lay in between. In DNA, the CDR3 is TGTGCTAGTGGTTGGGGGTCAGGGGTGAACACTGAAGCTTTCTTT. This gives the protein CASGWGSGVNTEAFF.

In this sample, this clonotype turned up many times. The chain links TRBV2 to TRBJ2-3, with a possible D match to TRBD1 (5 bases). The germline gives CDR1 SNHLY, CDR2 FYNNEI. The V end lost 5 bases, the J end lost 2 bases, and 11 bases lay between the germline ends. The CDR3 is 14 amino acids. The CDR3 sequence is CASSTTVTTDTQYF. CDR3 sequence (DNA): TGTGCCAGCAGTACGACAGTTACCACAGATACGCAGTATTTT.

This clonotype was recorded at least ten times. The J gene is TRBJ2-2, the V gene TRBV28, with D possibly TRBD2 on 5 matching bases. Trimming pared 4 bases from V and 9 bases from J, leaving 15 bases between. From germline, CDR1 is MDHEN and CDR2 SYDVKM. This CDR3 comprises 14 residues. CDR3 region: CASSSRVGHRELFF. The CDR3 DNA reads TGTGCCAGCAGTTCGAGGGTTGGGCACCGGGAGCTGTTTTTT.

This clonotype was seen many times. The chain links TRBV2 to TRBJ1-6; D perhaps matches TRBD1 (6 bases). The V gene's germline CDR1 is SNHLY and CDR2 FYNNEI. There are 15 residues in the CDR3. V lost 10 bases and J lost 5, with 18 bases in between. For the CDR3, the DNA is TGTGCCACCAAGGCGGGGGCTTGGGATAATTCACCCCTCCACTTT. Its translation: CATKAGAWDNSPLHF. Full variable domain (rest looked up from reference TRBV2 and TRBJ1-6): EPEVTQTPSHQVTQMGQEVILRCVPISNHLYFYWYRQILGQKVEFLVSFYNNEISEKSEIFDDQFSVERPDGSNFTLKIRSTKLEDSAMYFCATKAGAWDNSPLHFGNGTRLTVT.

This sequence joins TRBV3-1 and TRBJ2-5; 8 nucleotides agree with TRBD1. In germline, CDR1 is LGHDT, CDR2 YNNKEL (reference sequence). The CDR3 totals 15 residues. J gave up 2 bases and V 1 base, and 3 bases lay outside the gene matches. The CDR3 protein is CASSQGTGWQETQYF. In DNA form, the CDR3 reads TGTGCCAGCAGCCAAGGGACAGGGTGGCAAGAGACCCAGTACTTC.

This clonotype was found many times. This rearrangement joins TRBV5-1 to TRBJ1-5; TRBD1 agrees at 9 bases. There are 15 residues in the CDR3. Germline trimming cut 4 bases from V and 7 bases from J; bases unmatched to any gene: 9. Per germline, CDR1 SGHRS and CDR2 YFSETQ. CDR3 protein: CASSPTGQGYQPQHF. CDR3 DNA sequence: TGCGCCAGCAGCCCGACGGGACAGGGTTACCAGCCCCAGCATTTT.

This clonotype came up many times. V usage is TRBV10-2 and J usage is TRBJ1-1, with a weak D call TRBD1 (5 bases). The CDR3 spans 15 residues. Germline V CDR1 and CDR2: WSHSY, SAAADI. V lost 4 bases to trimming and J lost 4 bases, with 16 bases between them. CDR3 residues: CASSGPREGSTEAFF. CDR3 nucleotide sequence: TGCGCCAGCAGTGGCCCTCGGGAGGGGAGCACTGAAGCTTTCTTT.

In its sample, this clonotype was seen many times. The rearrangement joins TRBV2 to TRBJ1-6; D is perhaps TRBD1 (6 bases). Per the germline V gene, CDR1 is SNHLY and CDR2 is FYNNEI. This CDR3 is 15 amino acids long. Between the trimmed V and J ends, which lost 6 bases and 5 bases, there was a span of 14 bases. The CDR3: CASRQRDTDNSPLHF. CDR3 coding DNA: TGTGCCAGCAGACAGAGGGACACCGATAATTCACCCCTCCACTTT.

This clonotype was counted between two and nine times. This sequence is one base from a far larger clone and is likely a read error. The CDR3 does not end in the conserved phenylalanine or tryptophan, so this is likely a read error. V usage is TRBV3-1 and J usage is TRBJ2-5; 7 bases fit TRBD1. V dropped 4 bases and J dropped 0; count of bases not matched to a gene: 8. Germline V lookup: CDR1 LGHDT, CDR2 YNNKEL (reference sequence). This CDR3 region has 16 residues. As DNA, the CDR3 is TGTGCCAGCAGCCCCGGCGACGACAGGGACCAAGAGACCCAGTACTCC. Encoded protein: CASSPGDDRDQETQYS.

This clonotype was recorded a few times. CDR3 nucleotides: TGTGCCAGCAGCGTAGTCCCGGGAGGGTCCACGCAGTATTTT. Protein product: CASSVVPGGSTQYF. This rearrangement joins TRBV9 to TRBJ2-3; TRBD2 matches at 8 bases. V dropped 0 bases and J dropped 9; count of bases not matched to a gene: 6. Germline assignment: CDR1 SGDLS and CDR2 YYNGEE. The CDR3 sequence is 14 residues long.

This clonotype was detected many times. This chain uses TRBV12-3 or TRBV12-4 with TRBJ1-5, with a weak D call TRBD1 (5 bases). V lost 3 bases to trimming and J lost 2 bases, with 17 bases between them. The CDR3 consists of 17 residues. CDR3: CASSFSSRAMGNQPQHF. Here the CDR3 DNA reads TGTGCCAGCAGTTTTTCCTCCAGGGCCATGGGCAATCAGCCCCAGCATTTT.

The sample holds many counts of this clonotype. The chain couples TRBV3-1 to TRBJ2-7; no reliable D call. CDR1 LGHDT and CDR2 YNNKEL come from the germline V gene (reference sequence). The length of the CDR3 is 16 residues. V gave up 3 bases and J gave up 0 bases, with 15 bases separating them. The CDR3 is CASSHGYKLVSYEQYF. CDR3 coding DNA: TGTGCCAGCAGCCATGGTTATAAGCTGGTCTCCTACGAGCAGTACTTC.

This clonotype was detected many times. This sequence joins TRBV11-3 and TRBJ1-1, with D unclear. Germline V CDR1 and CDR2: SGHNT, YENEEA. CDR3 length: 13 amino acids. Trimming cost V 3 bases and J 1 base, with 6 bases left between them. DNA of the CDR3: TGTGCCAGCAGCTTTAATGGGAACACTGAAGCTTTCTTT. Its translation is CASSFNGNTEAFF.

This clonotype was seen many times. This chain uses TRBV30 with TRBJ2-5; perhaps TRBD1 as D (6 bases). Germline V CDR1 and CDR2: GTSNPN, SVGIG (reference sequence). This CDR3 is built from 12 residues. Trimming removed 5 bases from V and 5 bases from J, with 12 bases in between. The CDR3 loop reads CAWGGRGETQYF. The CDR3 region has the DNA TGTGCCTGGGGGGGCCGCGGGGAGACCCAGTACTTC.

Ten or more counts support this clonotype. The J gene is TRBJ1-2, the V gene TRBV5-1, with D possibly matching TRBD1 (6 bases). This CDR3 is built from 15 residues. The germline V gene encodes CDR1 SGHRS and CDR2 YFSETQ. V was pared by 3 bases and J by 14 bases, with 26 bases between. CDR3 amino acids: CASSSRVGGGRGWTF. The CDR3 bases are TGCGCCAGCAGCTCCCGGGTCGGGGGGGGCCGAGGATGGACCTTC. Full variable domain (remainder filled in from reference TRBV5-1 and TRBJ1-2): KAGVTQTPRYLIKTRGQQVTLSCSPISGHRSVSWYQQTPGQGLQFLFEYFSETQRNKGNFPGRFSGRQFSNSRSEMNVSTLELGDSALYLCASSSRVGGGRGWTFGSGTRLTVV.

This clonotype was picked up many times. The chain has TRBV3-1 and TRBJ1-2; D not resolved. Trimming left V 4 bases short and J 4 bases short, with 13 bases between. Per germline, CDR1 LGHDT and CDR2 YNNKEL (reference sequence). The CDR3 loop spans 14 amino acids. The CDR3 region has the DNA TGTGCCAGCAGCCCCAGCCCCTCGGGCTATGGCTACACCTTC. Its translation is CASSPSPSGYGYTF.

The sample holds many counts of this clonotype. J is TRBJ1-6 and V is TRBV7-8; D is possibly TRBD1 (6 bases). V was pared by 3 bases and J by 8 bases, with 8 bases between. Germline V gene lookup returns CDR1 SGHVS and CDR2 FQNEAQ. The CDR3 covers 13 residues. The CDR3 nucleotides read TGTGCCAGCAGCTTGCGACAGGATTCACCCCTCCACTTT. This sequence encodes CASSLRQDSPLHF.

This clonotype occurred many times. The chain has TRBV5-1 and TRBJ2-2; D is possibly TRBD1 (6 bases). Trimming cost V 0 bases and J 3 bases, with 12 bases left between them. The V gene's germline CDR1 is SGHRS and CDR2 YFSETQ. This CDR3 has 16 amino acids. CDR3: CASSLVTGTYTGELFF. The CDR3 DNA reads as TGCGCCAGCAGCTTGGTGACAGGAACTTACACCGGGGAGCTGTTTTTT.

The chain employs TRBV6-2 or TRBV6-3 and TRBJ1-6; D may be TRBD1 (6 bases). Germline CDR1 is MNHEY and CDR2 is SVGEGT. This CDR3 comprises 15 residues. V was pared by 3 bases and J by 7 bases, with 13 bases between. CDR3 in amino acids: CASSYLGGGNSPLHF. The CDR3 nucleotides are TGTGCCAGCAGTTATTTAGGGGGTGGCAATTCACCCCTCCACTTT.

This clonotype was detected ten times or more. This chain joins TRBV15 and TRBJ1-1; D remains ambiguous. Germline lookup yields CDR1 LNHNV and CDR2 YYDKDF (reference sequence). V was pared by 0 bases and J by 11 bases, with 13 bases between. The CDR3 runs to 13 residues. For the CDR3, the DNA is TGTGCCACCAGCAGAGATCAGAAAGGGTGGGCTTTCTTT. This codes for CATSRDQKGWAFF.

Many counts were recorded for this clonotype. The chain couples TRBV28 to TRBJ1-1, with TRBD1 identical over 12 bases. The CDR3 runs 16 residues. Germline assignment: CDR1 MDHEN and CDR2 SYDVKM. Trimming at V came to 8 bases and at J to 2 bases, leaving 9 bases not matched to a gene. The CDR3 sequence is CASPSRDRGPNTEAFF. DNA of the CDR3: TGTGCCAGCCCCTCCCGGGACAGGGGGCCTAACACTGAAGCTTTCTTT.

In this sample, this clonotype turned up many times. The V gene is TRBV12-3 or TRBV12-4, the J gene TRBJ1-1; D possibly corresponds to TRBD1 (5 bases). Trimming stripped 7 bases from V and 5 bases from J, with 14 bases between. The CDR3 consists of 13 residues. CDR3 coding DNA: TGTGCCAGCACCTCAGGGTCTTGGACTGAAGCTTTCTTT. Translating it yields CASTSGSWTEAFF.